This is a list of T cell receptor beta chains from one sample in a study of spatial heterogeneity in lung cancer. Each CDR3 protein is one row after TCRdb ran MiXCR on the 5' RACE reads. Counted here are about 23,000 distinct CDR3 sequences, around 6% occurring once; the ten biggest clones make up about a tenth. The material was lung tumor tissue, obtained at surgery. The receptors derive from a male donor with early-stage non-small cell lung cancer. The CDR3 runs from the conserved cysteine through the conserved F or W. A D gene is named only where the DNA matches it firmly. Rows give clone size only sometimes, using once, few, many, or a class for an expanded clone.

TRBV7-9,many,NA,TRBJ2-7,CASSLGGGGYEQYF,TGTGCCAGCAGCTTAGGCGGTGGGGGCTACGAGCAGTACTTC
TRBV7-9,many,TRBD1,TRBJ2-7,CASSFEGVARDSFTYEQYF,TGTGCCAGCAGTTTCGAGGGGGTGGCCAGGGACAGTTTCACCTACGAGCAGTACTTC
TRBV9,many,NA,TRBJ2-3,CASSVVGELSTDTQYF,TGTGCCAGCAGCGTAGTAGGTGAACTTAGCACAGATACGCAGTATTTT
TRBV12-3/TRBV12-4,many,NA,TRBJ2-3,CASSGSGTDTQYF,TGTGCCAGCAGTGGGAGCGGAACGGATACGCAGTATTTT
TRBV5-1,few,NA,TRBJ2-2,CASSLFFAGAGLNTGELFF,TGCGCCAGCAGCTTATTTTTCGCAGGCGCGGGTTTGAACACCGGGGAGCTGTTTTTT
TRBV7-6,few,NA,TRBJ1-5,CASSLPGNQPQHF,TGTGCCAGCAGCTTACCTGGGAATCAGCCCCAGCATTTT
TRBV28,many,NA,TRBJ2-7,CASSLTRYEQYF,TGTGCCAGCAGTCTGACGCGCTACGAGCAGTACTTC
TRBV6-5,NA,NA,TRBJ1-6,CASRYQSSPLHF,TGTGCCAGCAGATATCAGAGTTCACCCCTCCACTTT
TRBV28,many,NA,TRBJ2-7,CASSLMAGSSYEQYF,TGTGCCAGCAGTTTAATGGCGGGGAGCTCCTACGAGCAGTACTTC
TRBV7-3,NA,NA,TRBJ2-2,CANSLVAANTGELFF,TGTGCCAACAGCCTCGTGGCGGCGAACACCGGGGAGCTGTTTTTT
TRBV14,many,TRBD2,TRBJ2-3,CASSPRRLAGDTQYF,TGTGCCAGCAGCCCCCGACGGCTAGCGGGAGATACGCAGTATTTT
TRBV7-9,many,NA,TRBJ1-1,CASRRTANTEAFF,TGTGCCAGCAGGCGAACAGCGAACACTGAAGCTTTCTTT
TRBV11-2,NA,NA,TRBJ2-3,CASSPPGSVSTDTQYF,TGTGCCAGCAGCCCCCCAGGGTCAGTCAGCACAGATACGCAGTATTTT
TRBV19,many,NA,TRBJ1-5,CASSREYNQPQHF,TGTGCCAGTAGCCGGGAATACAATCAGCCCCAGCATTTT
TRBV10-3,NA,NA,TRBJ2-5,CAISGGKETQYF,TGTGCCATCTCCGGGGGTAAAGAGACCCAGTACTTC
TRBV19,NA,TRBD1,TRBJ2-1,CASSTHRGGYNEQFF,TGTGCCAGTAGTACCCACAGGGGCGGGTACAATGAGCAGTTCTTC
TRBV20-1,many,NA,TRBJ1-5,CSADDQSGNQPQHF,TGCAGTGCCGACGACCAGAGCGGCAATCAGCCCCAGCATTTT
TRBV29-1,many,NA,TRBJ2-2,CSVERAALAGELFF,TGCAGCGTTGAGAGGGCAGCCTTGGCCGGGGAGCTGTTTTTT
TRBV6-1,many,NA,TRBJ1-5,CASSEKVFNQPQHF,TGTGCCAGCAGTGAAAAAGTCTTCAATCAGCCCCAGCATTTT
TRBV6-5,medium-sized,TRBD2,TRBJ2-7,CASSRDYLLDEQYF,TGTGCCAGCAGTCGGGACTACCTCCTGGACGAGCAGTACTTC
TRBV2,NA,TRBD1,TRBJ1-6,CASIGQGVRNSPLHF,TGTGCCAGCATAGGACAGGGAGTCCGGAATTCACCCCTCCACTTT
TRBV5-1,many,NA,TRBJ2-7,CASSLTAFYEQYF,TGCGCCAGCAGCTTAACAGCCTTCTACGAGCAGTACTTC
TRBV6-2/TRBV6-3,many,NA,TRBJ2-1,CASSEGRGSYNEQFF,TGTGCCAGCAGTGAGGGGCGCGGCTCCTACAATGAGCAGTTCTTC
TRBV5-1,many,TRBD2,TRBJ2-5,CASSSGTTGQETQYF,TGCGCCAGCAGCTCCGGGACTACCGGACAAGAGACCCAGTACTTC
TRBV12-3/TRBV12-4,many,TRBD1,TRBJ1-2,CASRSDRGYGYTF,TGTGCCAGCAGGTCGGACAGGGGCTATGGCTACACCTTC
TRBV29-1,many,NA,TRBJ1-6,CSVQQGSGNSPLHF,TGCAGCGTCCAACAGGGAAGTGGGAATTCACCCCTCCACTTT
TRBV20-1,few,NA,TRBJ2-4,CSARRMDIQYF,TGCAGTGCCCGCCGAATGGACATTCAGTACTTC
TRBV5-5,many,TRBD1,TRBJ2-5,CASSLDGQGGETQYF,TGTGCCAGCAGTTTGGACGGACAGGGTGGTGAGACCCAGTACTTC
TRBV19,NA,TRBD1,TRBJ1-5,CASRRLRDRGDQPQHF,TGTGCCAGCCGAAGACTCCGGGACAGGGGAGATCAGCCCCAGCATTTT